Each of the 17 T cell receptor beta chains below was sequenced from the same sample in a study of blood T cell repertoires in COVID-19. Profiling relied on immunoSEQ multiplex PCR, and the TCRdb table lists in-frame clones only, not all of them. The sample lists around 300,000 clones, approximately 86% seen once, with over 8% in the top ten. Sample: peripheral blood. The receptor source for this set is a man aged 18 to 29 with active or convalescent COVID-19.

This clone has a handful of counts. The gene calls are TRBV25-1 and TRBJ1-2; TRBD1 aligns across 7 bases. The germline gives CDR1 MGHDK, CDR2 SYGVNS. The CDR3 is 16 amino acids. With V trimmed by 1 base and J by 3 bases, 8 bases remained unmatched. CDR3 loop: CASSELKRGHDYGYTF. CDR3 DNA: TGTGCCAGCAGTGAATTGAAGAGGGGGCACGACTATGGCTACACCTTC.

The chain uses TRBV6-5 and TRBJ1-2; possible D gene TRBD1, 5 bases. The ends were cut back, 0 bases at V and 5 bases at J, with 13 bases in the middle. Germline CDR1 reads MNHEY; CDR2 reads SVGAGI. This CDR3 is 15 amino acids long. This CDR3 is CASSYSGGGGYGYTF. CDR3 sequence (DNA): TGTGCCAGCAGTTACTCGGGGGGGGGAGGATATGGCTACACCTTC.

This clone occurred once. DNA of the CDR3: TGTGCCAGCAGTTACTCCTTGTTGACCATACCATCGACTAGCGGGGTCTATGAGCAGTTCTTC. It yields the protein CASSYSLLTIPSTSGVYEQFF. The genes are TRBV6-2 or TRBV6-3 and TRBJ2-1; 11 bases fit TRBD2. This CDR3 is 21 amino acids long. Losses at the gene ends were 0 bases for V and 8 bases for J; bases not matched to a gene: 21. Germline V CDR1 and CDR2: MNHEY, SVGEGT.

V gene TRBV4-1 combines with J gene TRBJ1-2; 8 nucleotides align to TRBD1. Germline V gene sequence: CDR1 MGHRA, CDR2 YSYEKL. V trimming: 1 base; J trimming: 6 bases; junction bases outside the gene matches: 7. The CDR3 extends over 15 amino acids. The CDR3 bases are TGCGCCAGCAGCCAAGTAAAACAGGGGGTTGATGGCTACACCTTC. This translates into CASSQVKQGVDGYTF.

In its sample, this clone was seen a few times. The chain's CDR3 is CASSPHGDYGYTF. The CDR3 DNA reads TGTGCCAGCAGCCCCCACGGGGACTATGGCTACACCTTC. The gene calls are TRBV3-1 (or the pseudogene TRBV3-2) and TRBJ1-2; D is unresolved. This CDR3 has 13 residues. Germline V gene sequence: CDR1 LGHDT, CDR2 YNNKEL (reference sequence). V shed 4 bases and J shed 3 bases, with 9 bases lying between them.

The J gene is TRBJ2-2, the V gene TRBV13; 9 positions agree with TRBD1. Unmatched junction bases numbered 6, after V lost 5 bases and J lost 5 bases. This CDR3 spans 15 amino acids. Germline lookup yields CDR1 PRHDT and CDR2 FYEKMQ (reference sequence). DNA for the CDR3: TGTGCCAGCAGCCGCACAGGGGGCAGTACCGGGGAGCTGTTTTTT. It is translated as CASSRTGGSTGELFF.

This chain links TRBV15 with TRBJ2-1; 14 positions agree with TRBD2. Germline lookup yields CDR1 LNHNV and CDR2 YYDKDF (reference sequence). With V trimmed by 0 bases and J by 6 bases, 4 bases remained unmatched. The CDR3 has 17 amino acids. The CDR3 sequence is CATSRENGLAGGNEQFF. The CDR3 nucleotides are TGTGCCACCAGCAGAGAAAATGGACTAGCGGGAGGCAATGAGCAGTTCTTC.

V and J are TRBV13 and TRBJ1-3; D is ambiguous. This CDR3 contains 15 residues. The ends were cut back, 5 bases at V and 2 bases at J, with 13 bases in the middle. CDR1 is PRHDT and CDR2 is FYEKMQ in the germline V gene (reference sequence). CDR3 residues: CASSDGRRAGNTIYF. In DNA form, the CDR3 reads TGTGCCAGCAGCGACGGACGGCGGGCTGGAAACACCATATATTTT.

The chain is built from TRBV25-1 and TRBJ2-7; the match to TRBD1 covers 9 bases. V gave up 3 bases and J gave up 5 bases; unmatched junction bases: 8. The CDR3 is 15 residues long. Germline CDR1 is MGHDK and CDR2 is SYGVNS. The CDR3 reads CASSDPGTGYDEQYF. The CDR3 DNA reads TGTGCCAGCAGTGATCCCGGGACAGGGTACGACGAGCAGTACTTC.

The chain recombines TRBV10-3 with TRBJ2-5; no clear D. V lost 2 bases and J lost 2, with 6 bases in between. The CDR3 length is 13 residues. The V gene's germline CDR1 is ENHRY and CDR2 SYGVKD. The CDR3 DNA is TGTGCCATCAGTGAGAATTATCAAGAGACCCAGTACTTC. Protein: CAISENYQETQYF.

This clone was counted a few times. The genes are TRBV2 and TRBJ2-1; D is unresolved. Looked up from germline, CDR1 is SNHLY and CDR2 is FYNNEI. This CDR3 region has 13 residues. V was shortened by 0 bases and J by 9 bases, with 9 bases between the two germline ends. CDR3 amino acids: CASSEALVSEQFF. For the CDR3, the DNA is TGTGCCAGCAGTGAAGCGCTCGTTAGTGAGCAGTTCTTC.

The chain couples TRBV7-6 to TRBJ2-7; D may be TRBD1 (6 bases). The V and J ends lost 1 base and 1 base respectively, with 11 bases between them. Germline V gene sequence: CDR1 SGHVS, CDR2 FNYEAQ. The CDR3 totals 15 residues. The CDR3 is CASSLDRVFSYEQYF. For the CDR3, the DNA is TGTGCCAGCAGCTTAGACAGGGTATTTTCCTACGAGCAGTACTTC.

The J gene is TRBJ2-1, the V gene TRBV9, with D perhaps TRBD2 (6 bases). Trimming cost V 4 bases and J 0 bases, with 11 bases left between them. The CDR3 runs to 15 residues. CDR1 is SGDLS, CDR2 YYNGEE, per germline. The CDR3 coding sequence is TGTGCCAGCAGCCGTACCGGGAGCTCCTACAATGAGCAGTTCTTC. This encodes CASSRTGSSYNEQFF.

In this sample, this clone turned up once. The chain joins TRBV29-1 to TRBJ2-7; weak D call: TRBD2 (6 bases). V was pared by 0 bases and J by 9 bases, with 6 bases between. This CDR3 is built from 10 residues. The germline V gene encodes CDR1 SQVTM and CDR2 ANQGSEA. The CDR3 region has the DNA TGCAGCGTTGAAGAGGGGGGGCAGTACTTC. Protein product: CSVEEGGQYF.

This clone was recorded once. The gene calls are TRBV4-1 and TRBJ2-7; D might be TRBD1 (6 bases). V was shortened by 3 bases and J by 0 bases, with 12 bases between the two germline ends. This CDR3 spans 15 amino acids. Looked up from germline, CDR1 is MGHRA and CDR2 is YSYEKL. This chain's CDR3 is CASSHRTDSSYEQYF. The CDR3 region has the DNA TGCGCCAGCAGCCACAGGACAGATAGCTCCTACGAGCAGTACTTC.

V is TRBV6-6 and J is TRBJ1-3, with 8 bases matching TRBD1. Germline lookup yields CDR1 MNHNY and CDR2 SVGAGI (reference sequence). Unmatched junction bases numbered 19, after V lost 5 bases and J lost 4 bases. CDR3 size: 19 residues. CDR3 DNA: TGTGCCAGCAGTCCCAGGGACAGGAGGCTAGGTCGTGGCGGAAACACCATATATTTT. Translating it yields CASSPRDRRLGRGGNTIYF.

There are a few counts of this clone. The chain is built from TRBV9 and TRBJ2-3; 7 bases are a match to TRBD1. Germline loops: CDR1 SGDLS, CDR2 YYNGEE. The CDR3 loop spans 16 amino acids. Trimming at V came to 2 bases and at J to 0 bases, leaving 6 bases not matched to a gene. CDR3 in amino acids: CASSVGTAPSTDTQYF. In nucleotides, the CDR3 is TGTGCCAGCAGCGTTGGGACAGCCCCTAGCACAGATACGCAGTATTTT.